This TCR beta chain is from a study of metastatic and nonmetastatic thyroid tumors. Across the study: Samples came from malignant and benign thyroid patients, and repertoires were compared across blood and tumor or nodule tissue.

Per the study methods: Differences in CDR3 between clinicopathological groups were drawn on to build a classifier intended to discriminate distant-metastatic papillary thyroid cancer patients. Through MiXCR, TCRdb re-clonotyped the PCR reads. The V and J calls reflect TCRdb's pipeline rather than the authors' work. Here the sample spans 39,000 or so clones, more than 45% being singletons. Points on this clone: Antigen: not known.

The study, taken as a whole, reports: The study reportedly found significantly higher TCR beta diversity in malignant thyroid tumors than benign nodules, in blood and tumor.

None of the patients had undergone any treatment ahead of thyroid surgery. This CDR3 region has 12 residues. Germline V gene lookup returns CDR1 GTSNPN and CDR2 SVGIG (reference sequence). V lost 2 bases and J lost 8, with 12 bases in between. Source material: tumor tissue. J is TRBJ1-2 and V is TRBV30, with D maybe TRBD1 (5 bases). This TCR came from a male donor with papillary thyroid cancer or a benign thyroid nodule (not recorded which). Some clones in this sample may be carry-over from other donors' samples. This CDR3 reads CAWSRLGEGYTF. The CDR3 coding sequence is TGTGCCTGGAGTCGTTTGGGGGAAGGCTACACCTTC.